This T cell receptor (beta chain) was profiled in a study of blood T cell repertoires in COVID-19. As for the study in general: In each case, the material was cDNA or gDNA derived from T cells, B-cell-depleted T cells, or PBMCs.

In the authors' methods: The assay estimated nucleated cells by amplifying reference gene primers. Using immunoSEQ multiplex PCR, the repertoire was profiled, and TCRdb retains in-frame clones only, with some absent. V and J calls and clone size are given by that table; D and trimming were obtained from the DNA. The table has tens of thousands of clones, roughly four fifths seen once. Germline V lookup: CDR1 SGHNT, CDR2 YYREEE (reference sequence). The CDR3 spans 15 residues. Trimming at V came to 4 bases and at J to 0 bases, leaving 6 bases not matched to a gene. The genes are TRBV5-4 and TRBJ2-7, with 8 bases matching TRBD1. The receptor's source is a woman of 80 years or more with acute or convalescent COVID-19. Sequences were obtained from peripheral blood. The CDR3 sequence is CASSRGQGTSYEQYF. For the CDR3, the DNA is TGTGCCAGCAGCCGAGGACAGGGAACCTCCTACGAGCAGTACTTC. Full variable domain (outside the CDR3, taken from reference TRBV5-4 and TRBJ2-7): ETGVTQSPTHLIKTRGQQVTLRCSSQSGHNTVSWYQQALGQGPQFIFQYYREEENGRGNFPPRFSGLQFPNYSSELNVNALELDDSALYLCASSRGQGTSYEQYFGPGTRLTVT.